The 21 T cell receptor beta chains below all came from one sample that was sequenced in a study of regulatory T cells in long-lasting Graves disease. Regarding time point: newly diagnosed GD, antithyroid drugs for less than 3 months. Making the TCR library involved RNA that had been extracted from PBMCs. Both iRepertoire HTBI primers and Arm-PCR of CDR3 regions were used to build the TCR beta libraries. In TCRdb, the multiplex PCR reads were re-called with MiXCR into one record per CDR3 protein. Of under 250,000 distinct CDR3 sequences in the sample, roughly a fifth were seen once. The sample was peripheral blood mononuclear cells (PBMCs), taken at new diagnosis, from a patient treated with antithyroid drugs. Source of these receptors: a female donor with Graves disease.

The CDR3 DNA reads as TGTGCCAGGACTAGCGGGGATTCAAATGAGCAGTTCTTC. Its protein product is CARTSGDSNEQFF. V and J are TRBV7-9 and TRBJ2-1; TRBD2 aligns across 11 bases. The length of the CDR3 is 13 residues. Trimming took 9 bases from V and 7 from J; bases not matched to a gene: 5. Germline V lookup: CDR1 SEHNR, CDR2 FQNEAQ (reference sequence).

This clonotype came up many times. The chain has TRBV7-9 and TRBJ2-7; the match to TRBD1 covers 8 bases. This CDR3 is built from 14 residues. After removal of 3 bases from V and 5 bases from J, the junction contained 6 bases not matched to a gene. The germline V gene has CDR1 SEHNR and CDR2 FQNEAQ (reference sequence). The CDR3 coding sequence is TGTGCCAGCAGCTTTCGAACAGGGGGGAACGAGCAGTACTTC. Translating gives CASSFRTGGNEQYF.

The rearrangement uses TRBV29-1 and TRBJ1-1, with D perhaps matching TRBD1 (6 bases). The CDR3 contains 13 residues. Germline CDR1 and CDR2: SQVTM and ANQGSEA. V shed 7 bases and J shed 3 bases, with 15 bases lying between them. CDR3 in amino acids: CSAAGGGHTEAFF. CDR3 coding DNA: TGCAGCGCCGCTGGGGGGGGCCACACTGAAGCTTTCTTT.

This clonotype was seen ten or more times. Here the CDR3 reads CASSVALGSPLHF. Written as DNA, the CDR3 is TGTGCCAGCAGCGTCGCTCTTGGTTCACCCCTCCACTTT. This chain links TRBV7-9 with TRBJ1-6, with unresolved D. V was trimmed by 5 bases and J by 9 bases, leaving 11 bases between them. This CDR3 is 13 amino acids long. The germline CDR1 and CDR2 sequences are SEHNR and FQNEAQ (reference sequence).

Many counts were recorded for this clonotype. The CDR3 coding sequence is TGTGCCAGCTCACCACTCGGGGGCCAAGAGACCCAGTACTTC. This translates into CASSPLGGQETQYF. This sequence joins TRBV18 and TRBJ2-5; D is possibly TRBD2 (6 bases). This CDR3 has 14 amino acids. The V gene lost 1 base and the J gene lost 1 base, with 7 bases spanning the gap. Germline V gene lookup returns CDR1 KGHSH and CDR2 LQKENI.

The chain carries TRBV7-2 and TRBJ2-5, with a tentative D call TRBD2 (6 bases). V lost 2 bases to trimming and J lost 3 bases, with 10 bases between them. The germline gives CDR1 SGHTA, CDR2 FQGNSA. This CDR3 contains 14 residues. The CDR3 reads CASSLKASEETQYF. CDR3 DNA: TGTGCCAGCAGCTTAAAAGCTAGCGAAGAGACCCAGTACTTC. The complete variable domain, with remaining parts taken from reference TRBV7-2 and TRBJ2-5, reads GAGVSQSPSNKVTEKGKDVELRCDPISGHTALYWYRQSLGQGLEFLIYFQGNSAPDKSGLPSDRFSAERTGGSVSTLTIQRTQQEDSAVYLCASSLKASEETQYFGPGTRLLVL.

Ten or more counts support this clonotype. The chain uses TRBV28 and TRBJ2-3; the D gene is possibly TRBD1 (5 bases). V shed 3 bases and J shed 6 bases, with 10 bases lying between them. This CDR3 is 13 amino acids long. Germline-derived CDR1 and CDR2 are MDHEN and SYDVKM. The CDR3 spells CASSLPTGDTQYF. The DNA for the CDR3 is TGTGCCAGCAGTTTGCCTACAGGTGATACGCAGTATTTT.

The sample holds many counts of this clonotype. The chain uses TRBV7-9 and TRBJ2-5, with D possibly being TRBD1 or TRBD2 (5 bases each). CDR1 is SEHNR, CDR2 FQNEAQ, per germline (reference sequence). Trimming took 4 bases from V and 5 from J, leaving 11 bases between them. CDR3 size: 13 residues. Here the CDR3 DNA reads TGTGCCAGCAGCTCAACTAGGGGTGAGACCCAGTACTTC. This translates into CASSSTRGETQYF. The entire variable domain, with the rest obtained from reference TRBV7-9 and TRBJ2-5, is as follows: DTGVSQNPRHKITKRGQNVTFRCDPISEHNRLYWYRQTLGQGPEFLTYFQNEAQLEKSRLLSDRFSAERPKGSFSTLEIQRTEQGDSAMYLCASSSTRGETQYFGPGTRLLVL.

This clonotype has ten or more counts. This chain uses TRBV7-8 with TRBJ2-2, with D hard to call. V was cut by 5 bases and J by 4 bases, with 8 bases left in between. The CDR3 is made up of 13 amino acids. CDR1 and CDR2 from the germline V gene are SGHVS and FQNEAQ. The CDR3 here is CASSRARTGELFF. The CDR3 DNA reads TGTGCCAGCAGCAGGGCCCGCACCGGGGAGCTGTTTTTT.

This clonotype was picked up many times. The rearrangement uses TRBV7-2 and TRBJ1-3; TRBD1 is a possible D gene (5 bases). V lost 5 bases and J 4 bases, leaving 12 bases between the germline ends. CDR3 length: 14 amino acids. Germline assignment: CDR1 SGHTA and CDR2 FQGNSA. Written as DNA, the CDR3 is TGTGCCAGCAGCCCCCGGACACCCGGAAACACCATATATTTT. Protein product: CASSPRTPGNTIYF. The whole variable domain, filled in from reference TRBV7-2 and TRBJ1-3, reads GAGVSQSPSNKVTEKGKDVELRCDPISGHTALYWYRQSLGQGLEFLIYFQGNSAPDKSGLPSDRFSAERTGGSVSTLTIQRTQQEDSAVYLCASSPRTPGNTIYFGEGSWLTVV.

This clonotype was recorded at least ten times. CDR3 nucleotides: TGTGCCAGCAGTTACGAGGGGACGCAGACTGAAGCTTTCTTT. It specifies CASSYEGTQTEAFF. The chain is built from TRBV6-2 or TRBV6-3 and TRBJ1-1, with D perhaps matching TRBD1 (5 bases). CDR3 length equals 14 residues. Germline V gives CDR1 MNHEY, CDR2 SVGEGT. V was shortened by 2 bases and J by 5 bases, with 12 bases between the two germline ends.

There are many counts of this clonotype. The chain carries TRBV20-1 and TRBJ2-3; 11 bases are a match to TRBD1. V was pared by 1 base and J by 6 bases, with 6 bases of the junction left unmatched. The CDR3 has 15 amino acids. Per germline, CDR1 DFQATT and CDR2 SNEGSKA (reference sequence). The CDR3 bases are TGCAGTGCTAGAGTGGGGACAGGGGGATATGATACGCAGTATTTT. This gives the protein CSARVGTGGYDTQYF.

This clonotype was found once. This could be a read error, since a much larger clone is one nucleotide away. This rearrangement joins TRBV6-1 to TRBJ2-3; possibly TRBD2 for D (5 bases). Between the trimmed V and J ends, which lost 2 bases and 4 bases, there was a span of 16 bases. Per germline, CDR1 MNHNS and CDR2 SASEGT. This CDR3 is 16 amino acids long. CDR3 sequence reads: CASSEIRTLSADTQYF. In nucleotides, the CDR3 is TGTGCCAGCAGTGAAATTCGTACACTTAGCGCAGATACGCAGTATTTT.

The chain employs TRBV30 and TRBJ2-1; perhaps TRBD1 as D (6 bases). Germline V gives CDR1 GTSNPN, CDR2 SVGIG (reference sequence). Trimming removed 2 bases from V and 8 bases from J, with 16 bases in between. The CDR3 runs to 14 residues. CDR3 nucleotide sequence: TGTGCCTGGAGTCCCGGGACAAGCGGCGATGAGCAGTTCTTC. It is translated as CAWSPGTSGDEQFF.

V is TRBV7-6 and J is TRBJ2-1; 10 bases are a match to TRBD2. The CDR3 length is 14 residues. Trimming at V came to 8 bases and at J to 6 bases, leaving 7 bases not matched to a gene. From germline, CDR1 is SGHVS and CDR2 FNYEAQ. DNA for the CDR3: TGTGCCAGCGGGCTAGCGGGAGTGTTCAATGAGCAGTTCTTC. Residues: CASGLAGVFNEQFF. Variable domain in full (rest from reference TRBV7-6 and TRBJ2-1): GAGVSQSPRYKVTKRGQDVALRCDPISGHVSLYWYRQALGQGPEFLTYFNYEAQQDKSGLPNDRFSAERPEGSISTLTIQRTEQRDSAMYRCASGLAGVFNEQFFGPGTRLTVL.

The gene calls are TRBV2 and TRBJ1-1; 8 nucleotides match TRBD1. Germline values: CDR1 SNHLY, CDR2 FYNNEI. This CDR3 comprises 13 residues. With 6 bases clipped from V and 6 bases from J, the junction kept 6 bases outside the gene matches. The CDR3 nucleotides are TGTGCCAGCAGGCCGGGACAGGTGGCTGAAGCTTTCTTT. The encoded protein is CASRPGQVAEAFF.

This clonotype was counted once. The chain has TRBV7-8 and TRBJ2-5; TRBD1 agrees at 7 bases. The length of the CDR3 is 17 residues. V was pared by 5 bases and J by 1 base, with 13 bases of the junction left unmatched. The germline V gene encodes CDR1 SGHVS and CDR2 FQNEAQ. DNA of the CDR3: TGTGCCAGCAGCCCAATAGCCGGGACAGAAGGCCAAGAGACCCAGTACTTC. Translated: CASSPIAGTEGQETQYF. Drawing the rest from reference TRBV7-8 and TRBJ2-5, the complete variable domain is GAGVSQSPRYKVAKRGQDVALRCDPISGHVSLFWYQQALGQGPEFLTYFQNEAQLDKSGLPSDRFFAERPEGSVSTLKIQRTQQEDSAVYLCASSPIAGTEGQETQYFGPGTRLLVL.

This clonotype was seen only once. The likely explanation is a read error, given a far larger clone one base away. This rearrangement joins TRBV12-3 or TRBV12-4 to TRBJ2-3; a weak D match, TRBD2 (6 bases). The CDR3 is 15 amino acids. V lost 6 bases and J 8 bases, leaving 21 bases between the germline ends. DNA of the CDR3: TGTGCCAGCAGCTTTGACGGGAGCGGTGGAGTTACGCAGTATTTT. Translation gives CASSFDGSGGVTQYF.

The chain joins TRBV6-1 to TRBJ2-5; D possibly uses TRBD1 or TRBD2 (5 bases each). Trimming took off 5 bases at V and 5 bases at J, with 18 bases between the two ends. Germline V gene data show CDR1 as MNHNS and CDR2 as SASEGT. The CDR3 runs to 15 residues. For the CDR3, the DNA is TGTGCCAGCAGTCTTAACAGGTTGAGGGTCGAGACCCAGTACTTC. As protein: CASSLNRLRVETQYF.

For this clonotype: Just one base apart from a much larger clone, this may be a read error. The chain couples TRBV12-5 to TRBJ2-2; D is undetermined. The germline V gene has CDR1 LGHNT and CDR2 FRNRAP. The V end was cut by 0 bases, the J end by 6 bases, with 8 bases between. The CDR3 runs to 14 residues. CDR3 sequence: CASGLVERPGELFF. The DNA for the CDR3 is TGTGCTAGTGGTTTGGTAGAAAGGCCCGGGGAGCTGTTTTTT.

Many counts were recorded for this clonotype. This chain links TRBV5-1 with TRBJ1-2, with D possibly matching TRBD1 (5 bases). V was clipped by 4 bases and J by 0 bases, with 13 bases between them. The CDR3 loop spans 15 amino acids. Looked up from germline, CDR1 is SGHRS and CDR2 is YFSETQ. The CDR3 DNA reads as TGCGCCAGCAGCCGTTCTGGGGCACCTAACTATGGCTACACCTTC. It is translated as CASSRSGAPNYGYTF.